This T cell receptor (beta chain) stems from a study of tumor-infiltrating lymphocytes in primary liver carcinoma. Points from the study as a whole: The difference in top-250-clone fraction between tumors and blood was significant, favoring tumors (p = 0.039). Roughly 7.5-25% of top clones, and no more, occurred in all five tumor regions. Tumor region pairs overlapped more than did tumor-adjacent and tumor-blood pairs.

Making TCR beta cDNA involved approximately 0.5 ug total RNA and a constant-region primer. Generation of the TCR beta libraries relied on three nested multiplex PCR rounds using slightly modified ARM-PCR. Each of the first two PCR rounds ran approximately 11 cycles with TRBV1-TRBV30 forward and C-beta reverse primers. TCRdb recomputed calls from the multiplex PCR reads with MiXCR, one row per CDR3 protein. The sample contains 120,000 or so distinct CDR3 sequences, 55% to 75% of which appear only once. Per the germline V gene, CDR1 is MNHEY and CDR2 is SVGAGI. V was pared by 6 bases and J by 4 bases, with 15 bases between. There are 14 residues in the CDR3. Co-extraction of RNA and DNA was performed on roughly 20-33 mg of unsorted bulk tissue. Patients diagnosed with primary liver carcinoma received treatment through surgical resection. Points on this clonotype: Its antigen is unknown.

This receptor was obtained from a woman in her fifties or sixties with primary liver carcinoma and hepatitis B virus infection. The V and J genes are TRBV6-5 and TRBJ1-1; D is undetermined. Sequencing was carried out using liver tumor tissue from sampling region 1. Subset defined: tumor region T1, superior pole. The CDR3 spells CASRSSLGSTEAFF. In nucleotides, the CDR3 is TGTGCCAGCAGGTCCAGCCTGGGATCCACTGAAGCTTTCTTT.